The entry below gives a single T cell receptor (beta chain) sequence along with its context. These data belong to a study of OX40 agonist ivuxolimab in advanced cancers. As for the study in general: Partial responses were achieved by three patients, of whom one had hepatocellular carcinoma and two had cutaneous melanoma.

Patients who had autoimmune disease history or got systemic immunosuppression were left out. Only in-frame clones appear in the TCRdb table, and some are missing; sequencing was by immunoSEQ multiplex PCR. Among tens of thousands of clones listed, about 91% were seen once. CDR3 length: 17 residues. Germline V gene sequence: CDR1 SGHTS, CDR2 YDEGEE. V shed 3 bases and J 4 bases; nucleotides not matched to a gene: 11. The chain links TRBV5-8 to TRBJ2-5; TRBD2 matches at 11 bases. Sample: CD4+ or CD8+ T cells sorted from blood, taken in a trial of the OX40 agonist ivuxolimab. The TCR sequence derives from an adult with an advanced solid tumor such as melanoma, head and neck, liver or kidney cancer. The chain's CDR3 is CASSSLDLAGGRETQYF. The CDR3 DNA sequence: TGTGCCAGCAGCTCGCTGGACCTAGCGGGAGGACGAGAGACCCAGTACTTC.